A single sample is the source of the 9 T cell receptor beta chains below, sequenced in a study of blood T cell repertoires in COVID-19. Repertoires were generated with immunoSEQ multiplex PCR, while TCRdb's copy carries only in-frame clones and drops some. The data hold around 200,000 clones, with approximately 87% observed a single time. Specimen: peripheral blood. The receptors derive from a man in his forties with active or convalescent COVID-19.

The chain recombines TRBV4-3 with TRBJ2-1, with D possibly matching TRBD1 (6 bases). CDR3 size: 14 residues. Germline V lookup: CDR1 LGHNA, CDR2 YSLEER. V lost 0 bases to trimming and J lost 7 bases, with 10 bases between them. DNA of the CDR3: TGCGCCAGCAGCCAAGATACAGGGAAAAATGAGCAGTTCTTC. Translation: CASSQDTGKNEQFF.

The J gene is TRBJ1-1, the V gene TRBV6-5, with 7 nucleotides matching TRBD1. CDR1 is MNHEY and CDR2 is SVGAGI in the germline V gene. There are 13 residues in the CDR3. Trimming cost V 5 bases and J 8 bases; bases outside gene matches: 8. CDR3 loop: CASSNRQGGEAFF. The DNA of the CDR3 is TGTGCCAGCAGTAACCGACAGGGTGGGGAAGCTTTCTTT.

The chain's CDR3 is CASSAHRDLTPDTQYF. The DNA of the CDR3 is TGTGCCAGCAGCGCCCACCGGGACTTAACCCCAGATACGCAGTATTTT. The V gene is TRBV9, the J gene TRBJ2-3, with D possibly being TRBD2 (6 bases). Between the trimmed V and J ends, which lost 3 bases and 4 bases, there was a span of 18 bases. From germline, CDR1 is SGDLS and CDR2 YYNGEE. The CDR3 length is 16 residues. Combining the CDR3 with reference TRBV9 and TRBJ2-3 gives the whole variable domain DSGVTQTPKHLITATGQRVTLRCSPRSGDLSVYWYQQSLDQGLQFLIQYYNGEERAKGNILERFSAQQFPDLHSELNLSSLELGDSALYFCASSAHRDLTPDTQYFGPGTRLTVL.

The chain is built from TRBV5-1 and TRBJ2-7; TRBD1 matches 8 bases. There are 15 residues in the CDR3. Germline lookup yields CDR1 SGHRS and CDR2 YFSETQ. V shed 0 bases and J 7 bases; nucleotides not matched to a gene: 9. The CDR3 reads CASSLAPGGAGEQYF. DNA for the CDR3: TGCGCCAGCAGCTTGGCCCCAGGGGGCGCGGGGGAGCAGTACTTC.

The chain carries TRBV29-1 and TRBJ1-1; no clear D gene. This CDR3 contains 11 residues. Germline V gene lookup returns CDR1 SQVTM and CDR2 ANQGSEA. V shed 4 bases and J shed 1 base, with 4 bases lying between them. The CDR3 loop reads CSVGANTEAFF. The CDR3 nucleotides read TGCAGCGTTGGAGCGAACACTGAAGCTTTCTTT.

This chain joins TRBV9 and TRBJ2-5; TRBD2 matches at 7 bases. The CDR3 has 15 amino acids. The germline V gene has CDR1 SGDLS and CDR2 YYNGEE. V was pared by 0 bases and J by 2 bases, with 4 bases of the junction left unmatched. The CDR3 here is CASSVGRGIQETQYF. The CDR3 nucleotides are TGTGCCAGCAGCGTAGGGCGGGGGATACAAGAGACCCAGTACTTC.

The CDR3 reads CASSHGGGAYEQYF. In DNA form, the CDR3 reads TGTGCCAGCAGCCATGGCGGGGGGGCCTACGAGCAGTACTTC. The chain employs TRBV25-1 and TRBJ2-7, with 9 bases that match TRBD2. Germline V CDR1 and CDR2: MGHDK, SYGVNS. CDR3 length: 14 residues. The junction had 5 bases not matched to a gene; V was cut back by 6 bases and J by 2 bases.

The gene calls are TRBV5-5 and TRBJ1-6; D is perhaps TRBD1 (5 bases). Germline assignment: CDR1 SGHKS and CDR2 YYEKEE (reference sequence). V lost 2 bases and J lost 9, with 9 bases in between. The CDR3 extends over 13 amino acids. The DNA for the CDR3 is TGTGCCAGCAGCTTCGGGGGGGGTTCACCCCTCCACTTT. This sequence encodes CASSFGGGSPLHF.

The V call is TRBV25-1, the J call TRBJ2-5; TRBD2 matches at 11 bases. This CDR3 region has 18 residues. The trim removed 1 base at V and 4 bases at J, leaving 11 bases unmatched. Per germline, CDR1 MGHDK and CDR2 SYGVNS. CDR3 sequence: CASSESIAGGPERETQYF. DNA of the CDR3: TGTGCCAGCAGTGAATCCATAGCGGGGGGGCCGGAGCGAGAGACCCAGTACTTC.